This TCR beta chain was recorded in a study of T cells after yellow fever vaccination. UMIs were added to TCR cDNA along with a universal primer site when it was made by 5'RACE template switching. Using its own MiXCR run on the 5' RACE reads, TCRdb lists one record per CDR3 protein. The sample includes under 40,000 distinct CDR3 sequences, approximately 6.6% of them seen just once. This clonotype was seen at least ten times. After removal of 6 bases from V and 2 bases from J, the junction contained 4 bases not matched to a gene. Looked up from germline, CDR1 is SNHLY and CDR2 is FYNNEI. This CDR3 region has 14 residues. Broader study findings: Booster samples showed a return of most primary-vaccination clones (roughly 96% CD4, around 88% CD8). From the bulk population, abundant clonotypes could contaminate and appear within FACS-sorted repertoires.

This receptor was identified in a man aged 18 to 29 who received the YFV17D yellow fever vaccine. V usage is TRBV2 and J usage is TRBJ2-3; TRBD2 aligns across 8 bases. The starting material was PBMCs, either bulk or a sorted T-cell subset (CD4+, CD8+, memory, or dextramer-sorted; not recorded which), obtained on the day of the first yellow fever vaccination. CDR3 DNA sequence: TGTGCCAGCAGCTTAGCGGGACACACAGATACGCAGTATTTT. Its translation is CASSLAGHTDTQYF.